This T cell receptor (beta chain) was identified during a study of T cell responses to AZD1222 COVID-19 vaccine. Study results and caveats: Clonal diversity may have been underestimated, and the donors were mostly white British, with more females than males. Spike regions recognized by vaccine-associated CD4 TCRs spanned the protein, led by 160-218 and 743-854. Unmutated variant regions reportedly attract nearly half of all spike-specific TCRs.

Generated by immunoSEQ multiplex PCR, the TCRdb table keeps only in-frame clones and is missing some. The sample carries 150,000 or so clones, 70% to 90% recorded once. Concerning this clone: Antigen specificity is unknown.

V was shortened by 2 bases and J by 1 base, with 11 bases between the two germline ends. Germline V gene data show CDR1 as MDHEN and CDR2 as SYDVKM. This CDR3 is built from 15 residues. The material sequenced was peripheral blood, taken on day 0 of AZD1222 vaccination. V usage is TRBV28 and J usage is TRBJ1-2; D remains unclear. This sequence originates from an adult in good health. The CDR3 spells CASSLKASFNYGYTF. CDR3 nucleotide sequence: TGTGCCAGCAGTTTAAAGGCCAGTTTTAACTATGGCTACACCTTC.